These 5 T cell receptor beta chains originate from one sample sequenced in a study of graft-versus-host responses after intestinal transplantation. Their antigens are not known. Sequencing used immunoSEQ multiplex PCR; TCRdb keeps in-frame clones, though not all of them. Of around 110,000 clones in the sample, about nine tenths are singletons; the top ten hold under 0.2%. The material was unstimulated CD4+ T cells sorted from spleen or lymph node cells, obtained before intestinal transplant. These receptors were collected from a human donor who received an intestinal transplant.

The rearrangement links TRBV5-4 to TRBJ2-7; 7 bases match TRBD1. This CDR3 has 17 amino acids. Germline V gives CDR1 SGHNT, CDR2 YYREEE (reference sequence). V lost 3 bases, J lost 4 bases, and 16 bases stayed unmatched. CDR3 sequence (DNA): TGTGCCAGCAGCTCCCGGCACCCGGACAGGAAAAAGTACGAGCAGTACTTC. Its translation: CASSSRHPDRKKYEQYF.

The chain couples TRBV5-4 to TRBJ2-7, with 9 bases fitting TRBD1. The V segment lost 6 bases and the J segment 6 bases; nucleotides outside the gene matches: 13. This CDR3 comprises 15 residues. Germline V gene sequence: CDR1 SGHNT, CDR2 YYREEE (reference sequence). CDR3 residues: CASTLLGQGTGEQYF. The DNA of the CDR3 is TGTGCCAGCACCCTCCTAGGACAGGGGACTGGCGAGCAGTACTTC.

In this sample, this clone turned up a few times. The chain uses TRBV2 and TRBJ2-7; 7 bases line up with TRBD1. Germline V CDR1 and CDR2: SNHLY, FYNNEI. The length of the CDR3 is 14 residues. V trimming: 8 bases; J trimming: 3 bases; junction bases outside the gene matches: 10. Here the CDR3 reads CASVDRTGRYEQYF. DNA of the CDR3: TGTGCCAGCGTTGACAGGACAGGCCGCTACGAGCAGTACTTC.

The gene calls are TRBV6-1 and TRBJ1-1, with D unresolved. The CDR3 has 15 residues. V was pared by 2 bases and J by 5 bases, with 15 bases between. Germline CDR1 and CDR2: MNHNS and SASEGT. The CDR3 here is CASSERSRPGTEAFF. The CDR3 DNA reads TGTGCCAGCAGTGAAAGGTCCAGGCCTGGGACTGAAGCTTTCTTT.

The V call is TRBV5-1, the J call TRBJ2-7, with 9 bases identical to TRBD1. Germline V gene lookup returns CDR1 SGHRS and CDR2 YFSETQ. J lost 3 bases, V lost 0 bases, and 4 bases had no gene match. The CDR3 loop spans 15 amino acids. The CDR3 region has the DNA TGCGCCAGCAGCTTGGTTGGGACAGGGAACTACGAGCAGTACTTC. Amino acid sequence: CASSLVGTGNYEQYF.